Shown below are 19 T cell receptor beta chains from a single sample sequenced in a study of shared clonotypes between healthy human individuals. The repertoire was sequenced with immunoSEQ multiplex PCR; TCRdb's copy has only in-frame clones and lacks some. Counted here are roughly 660,000 clones, roughly 88% occurring once; the ten biggest clones make up 30% to 35%. The sequencing sample was made of memory CD8+ T cells from PBMCs. Subset specified: CD45RO+ cells pooled with CCR7-negative TemRA cells. The receptors shown here come from a man between 18 and 35 years old in good health. Some clones in this sample may be carry-over from other donors' samples.

This chain joins TRBV28 and TRBJ2-1; D may be TRBD2 (5 bases). The germline V gene has CDR1 MDHEN and CDR2 SYDVKM. This CDR3 has 15 amino acids. V was trimmed by 7 bases and J by 5 bases, leaving 18 bases between them. CDR3 loop: CASTVGSGPDNEQFF. In nucleotides, the CDR3 is TGTGCCAGCACCGTGGGGAGCGGACCCGACAATGAGCAGTTCTTC.

A word on this clone: A read error is likely, as this CDR3 ends without the conserved phenylalanine or tryptophan. The V call is TRBV28, the J call TRBJ2-7, with D possibly being TRBD2 (5 bases). The length of the CDR3 is 14 residues. CDR1 MDHEN and CDR2 SYDVKM come from the germline V gene. V was cut by 3 bases and J by 3 bases, with 12 bases left in between. The CDR3 DNA sequence: TGTGCCAGCAGTTTTTCGGAGAGGGTCTACGAGCAGTACCTC. Translation gives CASSFSERVYEQYL.

The J gene is TRBJ2-5, the V gene TRBV11-2; D is ambiguous. The CDR3 loop spans 16 amino acids. CDR1 and CDR2 from the germline V gene are SGHAT and FQNNGV. The V gene lost 6 bases and the J gene lost 4 bases, with 21 bases spanning the gap. The CDR3 region has the DNA TGTGCCAGCAGACAAAGTCCCGGAGCTTTAGGAGAGACCCAGTACTTC. It encodes CASRQSPGALGETQYF.

The chain employs TRBV28 and TRBJ2-7, with 13 bases that match TRBD2. This CDR3 comprises 13 residues. The germline V gene has CDR1 MDHEN and CDR2 SYDVKM. V gave up 10 bases and J gave up 7 bases; unmatched junction bases: 7. The CDR3 protein is CATLAGGPGEQYF. Here the CDR3 DNA reads TGTGCCACACTAGCGGGAGGGCCTGGGGAGCAGTACTTC.

This chain links TRBV5-4 with TRBJ2-7; maybe TRBD2 (6 bases). CDR1 and CDR2 from the germline V gene are SGHNT and YYREEE (reference sequence). This CDR3 spans 14 amino acids. V was pared by 3 bases and J by 0 bases, with 10 bases between. CDR3 amino acids: CASSSPSVSYEQYF. The CDR3 region has the DNA TGTGCCAGCAGCTCCCCTAGCGTCTCCTACGAGCAGTACTTC.

Concerning this clone: Different DNA sequences within this sample yield the same CDR3. This chain uses TRBV27 with TRBJ2-7, with 7 bases fitting TRBD2. This CDR3 is 14 amino acids long. The junction had 2 bases not matched to a gene; V was cut back by 3 bases and J by 0 bases. CDR1 MNHEY and CDR2 SMNVEV come from the germline V gene (reference sequence). The CDR3 bases are TGTGCCAGCAGTTTGGGGGGGAGCTCCTACGAGCAGTACTTC. Protein sequence: CASSLGGSSYEQYF.

The V and J genes are TRBV19 and TRBJ2-7; D is possibly TRBD1 or TRBD2 (5 bases each). Germline V gene data show CDR1 as LNHDA and CDR2 as SQIVND (reference sequence). There are 14 residues in the CDR3. Trimming removed 4 bases from V and 3 bases from J, with 13 bases in between. CDR3 sequence reads: CASSTYGTSYEQYF. CDR3 DNA sequence: TGTGCCAGTAGTACTTACGGGACCAGCTACGAGCAGTACTTC.

The rearrangement links TRBV9 to TRBJ1-2, with TRBD1 identical over 8 bases. This CDR3 is built from 14 residues. The trim removed 4 bases at V and 8 bases at J, leaving 10 bases unmatched. Germline assignment: CDR1 SGDLS and CDR2 YYNGEE. CDR3 DNA: TGTGCCAGCAGCACCTCCGGGACAGGCCCGGGCTACACCTTC. Translated, it gives CASSTSGTGPGYTF.

This clone was seen once. The J gene is TRBJ1-2, the V gene TRBV28; no clear D. V shed 4 bases and J shed 4 bases, with 22 bases lying between them. Germline CDR1 reads MDHEN; CDR2 reads SYDVKM. The CDR3 covers 17 residues. The CDR3 is CASSSPNFYVGSYGYTF. CDR3 bases: TGTGCCAGCAGTTCCCCAAATTTCTATGTGGGATCCTATGGCTACACCTTC.

DNA of the CDR3: TGTGCCAGCAGTGAAGGCGGGGGAACTAATGAAAAACTGTTTTTT. Translating gives CASSEGGGTNEKLFF. The rearrangement links TRBV2 to TRBJ1-4; D may be TRBD1 (5 bases). Trimming cost V 1 base and J 1 base, with 7 bases left between them. This CDR3 contains 15 residues. Germline-derived CDR1 and CDR2 are SNHLY and FYNNEI. The complete variable domain, with remaining parts taken from reference TRBV2 and TRBJ1-4, reads EPEVTQTPSHQVTQMGQEVILRCVPISNHLYFYWYRQILGQKVEFLVSFYNNEISEKSEIFDDQFSVERPDGSNFTLKIRSTKLEDSAMYFCASSEGGGTNEKLFFGSGTQLSVL.

V is TRBV9 and J is TRBJ2-7; perhaps TRBD1 as D (6 bases). Trimming left V 3 bases short and J 6 bases short, with 16 bases between. The CDR3 loop spans 14 amino acids. Germline CDR1 and CDR2: SGDLS and YYNGEE. This CDR3 is CASSGRNREPEQYF. CDR3 nucleotide sequence: TGTGCCAGCAGCGGGAGGAACAGGGAACCCGAGCAGTACTTC.

The rearrangement links TRBV28 to TRBJ2-1; D gene ambiguous. With 3 bases removed from V and 10 bases from J, the gap between germline ends came to 10 bases. The CDR3 is 12 residues long. Germline CDR1 is MDHEN and CDR2 is SYDVKM. The CDR3 DNA sequence: TGTGCCAGCAGTTTGGGGTGGTTCGAGCAGTTCTTC. It translates to CASSLGWFEQFF.

This clone was counted once. V usage is TRBV10-3 and J usage is TRBJ1-5; perhaps TRBD1 as D (5 bases). The V and J ends lost 3 bases and 5 bases respectively, with 8 bases between them. Germline lookup yields CDR1 ENHRY and CDR2 SYGVKD. The CDR3 totals 13 residues. The CDR3 nucleotides read TGTGCCATCAGTGAATCAGGGTATCAGCCCCAGCATTTT. It is translated as CAISESGYQPQHF.

The chain employs TRBV5-1 and TRBJ2-2; TRBD2 matches at 8 bases. The V gene's germline CDR1 is SGHRS and CDR2 YFSETQ. The CDR3 extends over 17 amino acids. Trimming took 4 bases from V and 4 from J; bases not matched to a gene: 12. As DNA, the CDR3 is TGCGCCAGCAGCCCCGGGGCGCGGCGGGAGGTCACCGGGGAGCTGTTTTTT. Translating it yields CASSPGARREVTGELFF.

This chain joins TRBV27 and TRBJ2-5; perhaps TRBD1 as D (5 bases). The CDR3 is 14 amino acids. V was cut by 4 bases and J by 3 bases, with 12 bases left in between. The V gene's germline CDR1 is MNHEY and CDR2 SMNVEV (reference sequence). CDR3 sequence: CASSSFSREETQYF. The CDR3 bases are TGTGCCAGCAGTTCCTTTTCCAGGGAAGAGACCCAGTACTTC.

The V call is TRBV28, the J call TRBJ2-3, with 7 bases that match TRBD1. V shed 5 bases and J 1 base; nucleotides not matched to a gene: 6. The CDR3 is 15 residues long. CDR1 MDHEN and CDR2 SYDVKM come from the germline V gene. The CDR3 DNA follows: TGTGCCAGCAGTCCTCGGACAGGCCGCACAGATACGCAGTATTTT. This encodes CASSPRTGRTDTQYF.

The rearrangement links TRBV7-6 to TRBJ2-1; weak D call: TRBD1 (6 bases). The germline V and J ends were trimmed by 4 bases and 3 bases, with 13 bases remaining between them. The length of the CDR3 is 15 residues. The germline CDR1 and CDR2 sequences are SGHVS and FNYEAQ. The CDR3 nucleotides read TGTGCCAGCAGCTCTCACAGGGACCTCTACAATGAGCAGTTCTTC. Translating it yields CASSSHRDLYNEQFF.

This chain uses TRBV7-8 with TRBJ2-1; D ambiguous. V was clipped by 1 base and J by 6 bases, with 13 bases between them. Germline V CDR1 and CDR2: SGHVS, FQNEAQ. CDR3 length equals 15 residues. CDR3 region: CASSLGWTAGNEQFF. As DNA, the CDR3 is TGTGCCAGCAGCTTAGGGTGGACCGCCGGCAATGAGCAGTTCTTC.

The chain has TRBV10-2 and TRBJ2-1, with a tentative D call TRBD2 (7 bases). Germline V gene data show CDR1 as WSHSY and CDR2 as SAAADI. With 4 bases removed from V and 2 bases from J, the gap between germline ends came to 15 bases. The CDR3 consists of 16 residues. CDR3 nucleotides: TGCGCCAGCAGTGTCATAGGGGGAGGGCCCTACAATGAGCAGTTCTTC. Its protein is CASSVIGGGPYNEQFF.